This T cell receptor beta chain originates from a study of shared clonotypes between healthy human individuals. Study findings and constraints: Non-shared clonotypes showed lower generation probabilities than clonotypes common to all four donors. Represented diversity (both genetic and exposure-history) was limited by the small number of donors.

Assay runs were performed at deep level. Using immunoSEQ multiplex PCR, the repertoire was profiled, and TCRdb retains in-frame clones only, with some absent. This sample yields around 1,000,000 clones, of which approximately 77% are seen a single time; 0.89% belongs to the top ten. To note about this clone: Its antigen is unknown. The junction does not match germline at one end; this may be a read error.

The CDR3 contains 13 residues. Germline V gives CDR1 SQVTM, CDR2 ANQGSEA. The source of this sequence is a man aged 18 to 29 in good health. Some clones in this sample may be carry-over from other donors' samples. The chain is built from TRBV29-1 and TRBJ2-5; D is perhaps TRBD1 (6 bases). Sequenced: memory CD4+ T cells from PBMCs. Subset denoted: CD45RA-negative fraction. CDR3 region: CSGTRDGGETLYF. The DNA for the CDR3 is TGCAGTGGAACCAGGGATGGGGGCGAGACCCTGTACTTC.